This T cell receptor beta chain was recorded in a study of CXCR4 blockade with PD-1 therapy in pancreatic cancer (dated by TCRdb to between 2018 and 2020). Regarding the research as a whole: The study analyzed resected pancreatic ductal adenocarcinoma using both multiplex immunohistochemistry and TCRbeta immunosequencing, alongside ex vivo slice culture that tested PD-1 and CXCR4 blockade. To look at intratumoral heterogeneity, the researchers TCR-sequenced two geographically distinct regions from each of 5 or 6 tumors. General conclusions and limits of the study: Tumors showed clonal expansion, with mean productive clonality around 0.14 versus 0.05 in healthy blood, but clonality did not correlate with survival. Only TCRbeta chains were sequenced, so true antigen-specificity overlap of convergent dominant clones remained unconfirmed pending paired alpha-beta single-cell sequencing. The frequency of each amino acid clone correlated strongly with the number of distinct nucleotide rearrangements encoding that clone, suggesting convergent selection driven by common tumor antigens.

Extracted DNA was used for immunosequencing of TCRbeta CDR3 regions with the immunoSEQ Assay at Adaptive Biotechnologies. The paper's data handling went like this. To measure the absolute abundance of each unique TCRbeta CDR3, the sequences were collapsed and filtered. Clonality, calculated using only productive in-frame rearrangements, was defined as 1 minus Pielou's evenness. Regional overlap was evaluated by tracking the top 100 nucleotide rearrangements across paired samples, and paired versus unrelated samples were compared using the Morisita index. The immunoSEQ Rearrangement Details tool was used to assess convergence of nucleotide rearrangements onto identical amino acid sequences. TCRdb obtained this table from immuneACCESS and retained in-frame rearrangements with V and J assigned. These tables miss some clones; where compared with another copy, unresolved V genes account for less than half of the shortfall, and the remainder is unexplained. V, J and clone size are taken as reported in that table, and D and trimming were inferred from the DNA itself. This sample lists about 17,000 clones; 72% were detected once. The ten largest clonotypes hold around 6.1% of the sample.

This clone was detected a few times. Its recognized antigen is unknown. Germline is not matched at one junction end, which may reflect a read error. The archived tumor blocks came from patients who had not received neoadjuvant therapy before resection. For the preserved-tissue arm, the study drew on some 29 surgical resection samples taken from some 25 pancreatic ductal adenocarcinoma patients who had not been treated previously. DNA for the resection arm was extracted from ten 5-micron curls of FFPE tumor cut next to the multiplex immunohistochemistry slide. The CDR3 has 16 amino acids, counting the end cysteine and phenylalanine. Of the read, only the CDR3 DNA is kept; its 48 bases are in frame from base 1. The CDR1 and CDR2 encoded by the germline V gene are ENHRY and SYGVKD.

The receptor's source is a human donor with pancreatic ductal adenocarcinoma. The sequenced sample was tumor tissue. The chain uses TRBV10-3 and TRBJ2-5, with TRBD2 matching 7 junction bases. The DNA sequence is given as TGTGCCAGCAGTGAGCTGGGAGGGGAGGCCCAAGAGACCCAGTACTTC. This is translated as CASSELGGEAQETQYF.